These 8 T cell receptor beta chains originate from one sample sequenced in a study of human T cells and chemical hapten exposure. TCRdb independently ran MiXCR on the RACE reads; one entry per CDR3 protein. The table records tens of thousands of distinct CDR3 sequences, more than 6.5% of them present only once. The time point is: patch test 2, 6 weeks after DPC sensitization. Noted treatment: therapeutic diphenylcyclopropenone sensitization with weekly scalp DPC. The source material was whole blood, sampled in connection with sensitization to the hapten diphenylcyclopropenone (DPC). The receptors originated from a woman aged 25 to 39 with alopecia areata. Some clones in this sample may be carry-over from other donors' samples.

Many counts were recorded for this clonotype. The chain employs TRBV5-6 and TRBJ1-5, with D perhaps matching TRBD1 (5 bases). Trimming cost V 4 bases and J 3 bases, with 17 bases left between them. Germline CDR1 SGHDT, CDR2 YYEEEE. CDR3 length: 16 amino acids. DNA of the CDR3: TGTGCCAGCAGCCAGAGGGGTTCGACGCCCAATCAGCCCCAGCATTTT. This codes for CASSQRGSTPNQPQHF.

This clonotype was detected many times. This chain connects TRBV20-1 to TRBJ2-2; D gene unclear. Trimming cost V 0 bases and J 0 bases, with 11 bases left between them. CDR3 length equals 16 residues. Germline V lookup: CDR1 DFQATT, CDR2 SNEGSKA (reference sequence). The CDR3 loop reads CSARDPNAANTGELFF. CDR3 bases: TGCAGTGCTAGAGATCCTAACGCCGCGAACACCGGGGAGCTGTTTTTT.

This clonotype was recorded many times. The V gene is TRBV27, the J gene TRBJ2-5; D may be TRBD1 or TRBD2 (5 bases each). CDR3 size: 15 residues. Per germline, CDR1 MNHEY and CDR2 SMNVEV (reference sequence). Trimming cost V 4 bases and J 3 bases, with 15 bases left between them. CDR3 in DNA: TGTGCCAGCAGTTCGACAAAACTGGGGGAAGAGACCCAGTACTTC. Translated: CASSSTKLGEETQYF.

This clonotype was detected a few times. CDR3 in amino acids: CASSLGAGPLHF. The CDR3 nucleotides are TGTGCCAGCAGCTTAGGGGCGGGTCCCCTCCACTTT. J is TRBJ1-6 and V is TRBV11-3; D remains unclear. V was pared by 1 base and J by 13 bases, with 8 bases between. The CDR3 runs 12 residues. The germline CDR1 and CDR2 sequences are SGHNT and YENEEA.

The chain employs TRBV19 and TRBJ1-2; a weak D match, TRBD1 (6 bases). Germline CDR1 and CDR2: LNHDA and SQIVND (reference sequence). The CDR3 is made up of 13 amino acids. The V end was cut by 3 bases, the J end by 6 bases, with 11 bases between. CDR3 DNA sequence: TGTGCCAGTAGTATGCGAAGGGGGGATGGCTACACCTTC. This codes for CASSMRRGDGYTF. Using reference TRBV19 and TRBJ1-2 for the parts outside the CDR3, the full variable domain is DGGITQSPKYLFRKEGQNVTLSCEQNLNHDAMYWYRQDPGQGLRLIYYSQIVNDFQKGDIAEGYSVSREKKESFPLTVTSAQKNPTAFYLCASSMRRGDGYTFGSGTRLTVV.

This clonotype has at least ten counts. The chain joins TRBV10-3 to TRBJ1-1, with a weak D call TRBD1 (6 bases). Trimming shortened V by 6 bases and J by 5 bases, and 19 bases separated the two germline ends. Per germline, CDR1 ENHRY and CDR2 SYGVKD. The CDR3 consists of 15 residues. The CDR3 region is CAIRPPDRKETEAFF. CDR3 nucleotide sequence: TGTGCCATCAGACCTCCCGACAGGAAGGAAACTGAAGCTTTCTTT.

This clonotype was detected a few times. The rearrangement joins TRBV19 to TRBJ1-2, with D possibly matching TRBD1 (5 bases). CDR1 LNHDA and CDR2 SQIVND come from the germline V gene (reference sequence). Deletions cut 8 bases from V and 8 bases from J, with 12 bases between. The CDR3 totals 11 residues. In nucleotides, the CDR3 is TGTGCCAGTGAGGAAGGGGACGGCTACACCTTC. It translates to CASEEGDGYTF.

In its sample, this clonotype was seen many times. The genes are TRBV10-3 and TRBJ1-1; D is possibly TRBD1 (6 bases). CDR3 length: 13 residues. Germline lookup yields CDR1 ENHRY and CDR2 SYGVKD. V lost 7 bases to trimming and J lost 7 bases, with 16 bases between them. In DNA, the CDR3 is TGTGCCATCATAGGAAACAGGGAGGATGAAGCTTTCTTT. It yields the protein CAIIGNREDEAFF.